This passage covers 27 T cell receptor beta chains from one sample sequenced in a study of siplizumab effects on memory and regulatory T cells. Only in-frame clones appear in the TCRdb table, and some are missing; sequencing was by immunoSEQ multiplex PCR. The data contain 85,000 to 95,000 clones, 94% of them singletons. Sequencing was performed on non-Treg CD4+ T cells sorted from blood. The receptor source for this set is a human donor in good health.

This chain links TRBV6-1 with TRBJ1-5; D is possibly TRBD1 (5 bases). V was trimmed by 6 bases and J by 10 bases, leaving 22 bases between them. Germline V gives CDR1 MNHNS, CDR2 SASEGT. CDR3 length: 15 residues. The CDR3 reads CASRGTEIAKGPQHF. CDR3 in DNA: TGTGCCAGCAGGGGGACCGAAATAGCAAAGGGTCCCCAGCATTTT.

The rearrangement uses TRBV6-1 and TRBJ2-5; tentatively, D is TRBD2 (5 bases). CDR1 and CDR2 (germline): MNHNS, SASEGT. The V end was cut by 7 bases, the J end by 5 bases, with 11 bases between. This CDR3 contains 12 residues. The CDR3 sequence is CASTGLGETQYF. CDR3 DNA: TGTGCCAGCACGGGATTGGGGGAGACCCAGTACTTC.

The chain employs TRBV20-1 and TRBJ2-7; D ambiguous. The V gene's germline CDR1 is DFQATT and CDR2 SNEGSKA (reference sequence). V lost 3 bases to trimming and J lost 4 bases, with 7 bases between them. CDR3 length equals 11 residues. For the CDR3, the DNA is TGCAGTGCTAGTAAGGGTTACGAGCAGTACTTC. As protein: CSASKGYEQYF.

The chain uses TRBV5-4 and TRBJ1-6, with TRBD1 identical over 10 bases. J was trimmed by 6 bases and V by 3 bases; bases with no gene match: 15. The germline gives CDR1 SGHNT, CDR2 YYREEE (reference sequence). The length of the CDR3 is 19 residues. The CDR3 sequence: CASSSSPGTGALGNSPLHF. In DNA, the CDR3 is TGTGCCAGCAGCTCAAGTCCCGGGACAGGGGCTCTGGGTAATTCACCCCTCCACTTT.

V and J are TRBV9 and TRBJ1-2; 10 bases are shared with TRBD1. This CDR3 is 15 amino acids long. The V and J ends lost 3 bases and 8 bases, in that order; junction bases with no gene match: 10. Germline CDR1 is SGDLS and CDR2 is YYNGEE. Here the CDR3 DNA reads TGTGCCAGCAGCGCGGGGACAGGGGTAGGACGGGGCTACACCTTC. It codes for CASSAGTGVGRGYTF.

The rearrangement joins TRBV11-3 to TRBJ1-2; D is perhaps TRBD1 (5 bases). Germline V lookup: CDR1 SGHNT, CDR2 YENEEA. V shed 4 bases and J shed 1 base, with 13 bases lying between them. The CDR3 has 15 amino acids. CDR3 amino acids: CASSSLLGDNYGYTF. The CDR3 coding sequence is TGTGCCAGCAGCTCCTTACTGGGGGATAACTATGGCTACACCTTC.

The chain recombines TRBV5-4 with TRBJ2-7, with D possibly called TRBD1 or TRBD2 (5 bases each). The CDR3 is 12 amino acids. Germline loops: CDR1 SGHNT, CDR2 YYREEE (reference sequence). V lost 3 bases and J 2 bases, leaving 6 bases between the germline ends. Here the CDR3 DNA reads TGTGCCAGCAGCTGGGACGCCTACGAGCAGTACTTC. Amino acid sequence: CASSWDAYEQYF.

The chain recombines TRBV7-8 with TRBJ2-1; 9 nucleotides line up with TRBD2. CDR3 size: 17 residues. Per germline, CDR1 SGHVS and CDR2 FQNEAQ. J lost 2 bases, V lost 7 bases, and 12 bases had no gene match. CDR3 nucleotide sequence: TGTGCCAGCACCTCACCCGCGGCTAGCGGGACCTACAATGAGCAGTTCTTC. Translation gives CASTSPAASGTYNEQFF.

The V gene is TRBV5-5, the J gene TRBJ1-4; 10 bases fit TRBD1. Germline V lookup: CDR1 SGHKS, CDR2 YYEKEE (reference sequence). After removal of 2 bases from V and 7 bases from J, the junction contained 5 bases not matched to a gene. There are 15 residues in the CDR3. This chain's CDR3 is CASSFVGQGTEKLFF. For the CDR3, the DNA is TGTGCCAGCAGCTTCGTGGGACAGGGGACTGAAAAACTGTTTTTT.

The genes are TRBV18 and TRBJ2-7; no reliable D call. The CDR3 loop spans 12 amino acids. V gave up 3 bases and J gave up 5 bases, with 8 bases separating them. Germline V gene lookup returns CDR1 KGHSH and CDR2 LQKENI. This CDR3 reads CASSPESNEQYF. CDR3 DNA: TGTGCCAGCTCACCGGAATCGAACGAGCAGTACTTC.

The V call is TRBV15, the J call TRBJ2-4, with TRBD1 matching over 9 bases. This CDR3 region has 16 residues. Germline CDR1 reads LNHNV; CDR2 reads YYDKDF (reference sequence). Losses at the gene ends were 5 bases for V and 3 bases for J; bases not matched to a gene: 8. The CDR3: CATSEGQGGGKNIQYF. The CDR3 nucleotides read TGTGCCACCAGCGAGGGACAGGGAGGAGGCAAAAACATTCAGTACTTC. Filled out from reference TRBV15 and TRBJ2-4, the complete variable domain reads DAMVIQNPRYQVTQFGKPVTLSCSQTLNHNVMYWYQQKSSQAPKLLFHYYDKDFNNEADTPDNFQSRRPNTSFCFLDIRSPGLGDTAMYLCATSEGQGGGKNIQYFGAGTRLSVL.

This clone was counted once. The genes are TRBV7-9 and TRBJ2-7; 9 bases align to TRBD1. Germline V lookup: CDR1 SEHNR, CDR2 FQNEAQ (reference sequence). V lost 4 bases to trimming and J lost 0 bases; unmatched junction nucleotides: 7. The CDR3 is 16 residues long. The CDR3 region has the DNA TGTGCCAGCAGCTCGGGACAGGGATATAGCTCCTACGAGCAGTACTTC. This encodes CASSSGQGYSSYEQYF.

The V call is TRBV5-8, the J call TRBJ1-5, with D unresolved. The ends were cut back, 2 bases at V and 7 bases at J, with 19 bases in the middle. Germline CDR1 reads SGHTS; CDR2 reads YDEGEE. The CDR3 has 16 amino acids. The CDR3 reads CASSLVSAGVLQPQHF. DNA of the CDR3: TGTGCCAGCAGCTTAGTCTCCGCCGGGGTATTACAGCCCCAGCATTTT.

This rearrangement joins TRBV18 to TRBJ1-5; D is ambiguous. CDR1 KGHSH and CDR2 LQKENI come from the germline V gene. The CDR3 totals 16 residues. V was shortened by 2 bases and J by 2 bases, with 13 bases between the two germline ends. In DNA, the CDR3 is TGTGCCAGCTCACCATGGAAGGACCAGGGCAATCAGCCCCAGCATTTT. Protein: CASSPWKDQGNQPQHF.

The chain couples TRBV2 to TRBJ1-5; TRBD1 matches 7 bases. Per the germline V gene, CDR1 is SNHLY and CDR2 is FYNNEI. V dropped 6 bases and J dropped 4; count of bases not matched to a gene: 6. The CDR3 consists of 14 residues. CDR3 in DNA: TGTGCCAGCAGGAGGGACAGCTTGAATCAGCCCCAGCATTTT. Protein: CASRRDSLNQPQHF.

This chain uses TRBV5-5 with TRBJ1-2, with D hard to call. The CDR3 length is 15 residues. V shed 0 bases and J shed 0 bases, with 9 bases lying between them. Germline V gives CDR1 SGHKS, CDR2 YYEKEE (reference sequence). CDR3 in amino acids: CASSLEARANYGYTF. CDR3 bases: TGTGCCAGCAGCTTGGAGGCCCGAGCTAACTATGGCTACACCTTC.

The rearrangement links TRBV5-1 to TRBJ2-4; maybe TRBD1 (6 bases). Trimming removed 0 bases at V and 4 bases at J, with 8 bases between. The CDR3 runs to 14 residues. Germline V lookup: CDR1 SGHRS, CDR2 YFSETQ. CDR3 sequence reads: CASSLGTEKNIQYF. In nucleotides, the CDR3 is TGCGCCAGCAGCTTGGGGACAGAAAAAAACATTCAGTACTTC.

The CDR3 region has the DNA TGTGCCAGCAGTCCGCGGACAGGGGGCGGTCACTATGGCTACACCTTC. Its protein is CASSPRTGGGHYGYTF. The chain couples TRBV27 to TRBJ1-2, with 11 bases lining up with TRBD1. The germline CDR1 and CDR2 sequences are MNHEY and SMNVEV (reference sequence). V dropped 5 bases and J dropped 3; count of bases not matched to a gene: 8. The CDR3 has 16 amino acids.

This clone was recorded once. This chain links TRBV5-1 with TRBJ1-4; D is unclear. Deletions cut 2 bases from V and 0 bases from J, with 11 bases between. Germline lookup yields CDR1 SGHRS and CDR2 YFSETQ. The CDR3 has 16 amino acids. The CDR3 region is CASSFGPAATNEKLFF. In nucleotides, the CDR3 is TGCGCCAGCAGCTTCGGCCCCGCTGCAACTAATGAAAAACTGTTTTTT.

CDR3 loop: CASSLWTGGTDTQYF. In DNA, the CDR3 is TGTGCCAGCAGCTTATGGACAGGGGGCACAGATACGCAGTATTTT. V gene TRBV7-9 combines with J gene TRBJ2-3; TRBD1 matches at 9 bases. J lost 1 base, V lost 2 bases, and 1 base had no gene match. The germline CDR1 and CDR2 sequences are SEHNR and FQNEAQ (reference sequence). The CDR3 contains 15 residues.

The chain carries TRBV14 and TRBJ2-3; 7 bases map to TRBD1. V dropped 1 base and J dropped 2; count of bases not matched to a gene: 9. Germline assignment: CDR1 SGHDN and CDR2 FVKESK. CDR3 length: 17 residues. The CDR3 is CASSQGPPGQITDTQYF. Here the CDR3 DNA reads TGTGCCAGCAGCCAAGGCCCGCCGGGACAGATCACAGATACGCAGTATTTT.

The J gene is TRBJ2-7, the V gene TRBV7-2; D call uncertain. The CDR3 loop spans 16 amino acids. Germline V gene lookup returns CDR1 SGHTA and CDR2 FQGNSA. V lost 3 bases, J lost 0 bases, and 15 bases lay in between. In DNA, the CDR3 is TGTGCCAGCAGCTTTTGGCACACCCCGAGCTCCTACGAGCAGTACTTC. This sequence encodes CASSFWHTPSSYEQYF.

The CDR3 region has the DNA TGTGCCAGCAGCGCCCCAGCGGGAGGGCCTGCCAATGAGCAGTTCTTC. The encoded protein is CASSAPAGGPANEQFF. V and J are TRBV9 and TRBJ2-1; 10 nucleotides agree with TRBD2. This CDR3 is built from 16 residues. The junction had 9 bases not matched to a gene; V was cut back by 3 bases and J by 6 bases. CDR1 SGDLS and CDR2 YYNGEE come from the germline V gene.

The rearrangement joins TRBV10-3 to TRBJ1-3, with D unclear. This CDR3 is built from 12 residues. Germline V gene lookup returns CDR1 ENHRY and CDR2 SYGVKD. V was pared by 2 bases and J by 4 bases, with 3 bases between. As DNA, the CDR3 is TGTGCCATCAGTGAGGGAGGAAACACCATATATTTT. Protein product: CAISEGGNTIYF.

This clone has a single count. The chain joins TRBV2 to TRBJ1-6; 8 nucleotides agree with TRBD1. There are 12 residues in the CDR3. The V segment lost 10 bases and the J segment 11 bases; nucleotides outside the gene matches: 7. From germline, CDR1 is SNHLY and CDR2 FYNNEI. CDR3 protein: CATSGGLTPLHF. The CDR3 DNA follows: TGTGCCACCTCAGGGGGCCTGACACCCCTCCACTTT.

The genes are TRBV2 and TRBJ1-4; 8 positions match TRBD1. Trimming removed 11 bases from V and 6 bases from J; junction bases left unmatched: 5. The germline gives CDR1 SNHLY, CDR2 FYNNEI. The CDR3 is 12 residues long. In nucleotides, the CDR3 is TGTGCCGGAAGGACAGGGTATGAAAAACTGTTTTTT. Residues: CAGRTGYEKLFF.

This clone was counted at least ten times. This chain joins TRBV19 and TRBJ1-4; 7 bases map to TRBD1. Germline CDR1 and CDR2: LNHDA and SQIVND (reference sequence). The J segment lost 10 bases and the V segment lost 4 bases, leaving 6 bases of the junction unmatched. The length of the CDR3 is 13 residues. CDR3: CASSTRDRGKLFF. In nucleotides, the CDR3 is TGTGCCAGTAGTACCCGGGACAGAGGAAAACTGTTTTTT.